This T cell receptor beta chain was retrieved from a study of shared clonotypes between healthy human individuals. Study-level results: Tissue TCR repertoires likely differ from these blood-only repertoires. Expectations were that clonotype sharing among donors would be affected by sequencing depth.

It was across several immunoSEQ plates that each subset's genomic DNA was evenly split. Assay used: immunoSEQ multiplex PCR; TCRdb lists only in-frame clones, some missing. The sample includes roughly 1,100,000 clones, about 70% seen only once; the top ten take nearly 1.5%. This clone was recorded only once. The antigen remains unidentified. Trimming took 3 bases from V and 3 from J; bases not matched to a gene: 4. The CDR3 contains 14 residues. Germline loops: CDR1 KGHSH, CDR2 LQKENI. CD4+ cells were split into CD45RA+ naive and CD45RA-negative memory subsets. The gene calls are TRBV18 and TRBJ1-1; 7 bases map to TRBD1. The source material was memory CD4+ T cells sorted from blood. The sample's subset: CD45RA-negative fraction. The clonotype originates from a man aged 18 to 29 in good health. The CDR3 reads CASSPFDRDTEAFF. For the CDR3, the DNA is TGTGCCAGCTCACCTTTCGACAGGGACACTGAAGCTTTCTTT. The whole variable domain, filled in from reference TRBV18 and TRBJ1-1, reads NAGVMQNPRHLVRRRGQEARLRCSPMKGHSHVYWYRQLPEEGLKFMVYLQKENIIDESGMPKERFSAEFPKEGPSILRIQQVVRGDSAAYFCASSPFDRDTEAFFGQGTRLTVV.